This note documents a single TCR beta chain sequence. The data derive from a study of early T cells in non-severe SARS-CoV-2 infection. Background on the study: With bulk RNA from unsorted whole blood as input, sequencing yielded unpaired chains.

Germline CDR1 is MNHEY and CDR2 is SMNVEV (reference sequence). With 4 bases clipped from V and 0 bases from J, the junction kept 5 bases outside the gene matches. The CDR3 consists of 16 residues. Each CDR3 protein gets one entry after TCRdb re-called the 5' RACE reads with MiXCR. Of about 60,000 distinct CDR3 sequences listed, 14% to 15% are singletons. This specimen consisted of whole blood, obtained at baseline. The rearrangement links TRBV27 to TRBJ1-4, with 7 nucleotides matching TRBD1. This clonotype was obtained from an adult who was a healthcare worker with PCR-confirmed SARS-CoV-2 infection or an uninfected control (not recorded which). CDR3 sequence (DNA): TGTGCCAGCAGTTCTCGACAGGGAACAACTAATGAAAAACTGTTTTTT. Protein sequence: CASSSRQGTTNEKLFF.